Listed below are T cell receptor beta chains from one sample, sequenced in a study of blood T cells in healthy people across ages. MiXCR, run by TCRdb on the 5' RACE reads, gives a single entry per CDR3 protein. The sample lists approximately 1.5 million distinct CDR3 sequences; 30% to 35% were seen once. Sequencing was performed on blood. The source of these receptors is a woman aged 25 to 39 in good health. CDR3s include the opening cysteine and the closing phenylalanine or tryptophan. The D gene is left open where the match is weak. Some rows have no size entry. The others give once, few or many, or a class for an expanded clone.

j_call: TRBJ2-5
clone_size: -
v_call: TRBV11-3
d_call: TRBD1
cdr3_aa: CASSLGRQGRETQYF
cdr3_nt: TGTGCCAGCAGCTTAGGGAGACAGGGTCGGGAGACCCAGTACTTC

j_call: TRBJ2-1
clone_size: -
v_call: TRBV20-1
d_call: -
cdr3_aa: CSASRSPVHDEQFF
cdr3_nt: TGCAGTGCTAGCCGATCGCCCGTTCACGATGAGCAGTTCTTC

j_call: TRBJ2-1
clone_size: -
v_call: TRBV24-1
d_call: -
cdr3_aa: CATSDFRSSHNEQFF
cdr3_nt: TGTGCCACCAGTGATTTTAGAAGCTCCCACAATGAGCAGTTCTTC

j_call: TRBJ2-1
clone_size: few
v_call: TRBV7-9
d_call: -
cdr3_aa: CASSRPGASYNEQFF
cdr3_nt: TGTGCCAGCAGCCGACCGGGGGCCTCCTACAATGAGCAGTTCTTC

j_call: TRBJ1-2
clone_size: -
v_call: TRBV30
d_call: TRBD1
cdr3_aa: CAWREVLGPQGGYGYIF
cdr3_nt: TGTGCCTGGAGGGAAGTATTGGGCCCCCAAGGGGGCTATGGCTACATCTTC

j_call: TRBJ2-3
clone_size: -
v_call: TRBV4-1
d_call: TRBD2
cdr3_aa: CASSHPGLAGHTDTQYF
cdr3_nt: TGCGCCAGCAGTCACCCGGGACTAGCGGGCCACACAGATACGCAGTATTTT

j_call: TRBJ2-2
clone_size: -
v_call: TRBV20-1
d_call: -
cdr3_aa: CSASGGRFTGELFF
cdr3_nt: TGCAGTGCTAGCGGGGGCCGCTTCACCGGGGAGCTGTTTTTT

j_call: TRBJ2-5
clone_size: once
v_call: TRBV5-6
d_call: -
cdr3_aa: CASSLTFEGVYQETQYF
cdr3_nt: TGTGCCAGCAGCTTGACCTTCGAGGGGGTATACCAAGAGACCCAGTACTTC

j_call: TRBJ2-1
clone_size: -
v_call: TRBV11-2
d_call: TRBD2
cdr3_aa: CASSLRAGGEQFF
cdr3_nt: TGTGCCAGCAGCTTACGAGCGGGAGGGGAGCAGTTCTTC

j_call: TRBJ1-6
clone_size: many
v_call: TRBV6-1
d_call: -
cdr3_aa: CASSDSSDNSPLHF
cdr3_nt: TGTGCCAGCAGTGACAGCTCTGATAATTCACCCCTCCACTTT

j_call: TRBJ2-7
clone_size: -
v_call: TRBV5-1
d_call: TRBD1
cdr3_aa: CASSLGDRDHEQYF
cdr3_nt: TGCGCCAGCAGCTTGGGGGACAGGGATCACGAGCAGTACTTC

j_call: TRBJ1-2
clone_size: few
v_call: TRBV10-3
d_call: -
cdr3_aa: CAISESTQAIYGYTF
cdr3_nt: TGTGCCATCAGTGAGTCGACACAGGCTATCTATGGCTACACCTTC

j_call: TRBJ2-3
clone_size: few
v_call: TRBV3-1
d_call: -
cdr3_aa: CASSQDNRVTDTQYF
cdr3_nt: TGTGCCAGCAGCCAAGACAACAGGGTCACAGATACGCAGTATTTT

j_call: TRBJ2-7
clone_size: -
v_call: TRBV6-4
d_call: -
cdr3_aa: CASSDEGTLHNEQYF
cdr3_nt: TGTGCCAGCAGTGACGAGGGGACTTTACACAATGAGCAGTACTTC

j_call: TRBJ2-3
clone_size: -
v_call: TRBV5-1
d_call: -
cdr3_aa: CASSIGTSTSTDTQYF
cdr3_nt: TGCGCCAGCAGTATTGGGACCTCTACTAGCACAGATACGCAGTATTTT

j_call: TRBJ2-1
clone_size: -
v_call: TRBV29-1
d_call: TRBD2
cdr3_aa: CSGLGGEREYYDEQFF
cdr3_nt: TGCAGCGGCCTTGGGGGAGAGCGGGAGTATTACGATGAGCAGTTCTTC

j_call: TRBJ2-7
clone_size: -
v_call: TRBV7-9
d_call: TRBD2
cdr3_aa: CASSLARTGLKAEQYF
cdr3_nt: TGTGCCAGCAGCTTAGCCCGAACGGGACTAAAGGCCGAGCAGTACTTC

j_call: TRBJ1-1
clone_size: -
v_call: TRBV12-3/TRBV12-4
d_call: -
cdr3_aa: CASSPKIWRNTEAFF
cdr3_nt: TGTGCCAGCAGTCCCAAGATATGGCGAAACACTGAAGCTTTCTTT

j_call: TRBJ2-1
clone_size: -
v_call: TRBV5-1
d_call: -
cdr3_aa: CASSLANLSGEQFF
cdr3_nt: TGCGCCAGCAGCTTGGCTAACCTGAGCGGAGAGCAGTTCTTC

j_call: TRBJ2-3
clone_size: -
v_call: TRBV9
d_call: -
cdr3_aa: CASSTGTFYSTDTQYF
cdr3_nt: TGTGCCAGCAGCACAGGGACTTTCTACTCCACAGATACGCAGTATTTT

j_call: TRBJ2-1
clone_size: -
v_call: TRBV5-1
d_call: TRBD2
cdr3_aa: CASSLMAGGLSNEQFF
cdr3_nt: TGCGCCAGCAGCTTGATGGCGGGGGGGCTCTCGAATGAGCAGTTCTTC

j_call: TRBJ2-2
clone_size: -
v_call: TRBV12-3/TRBV12-4
d_call: TRBD2
cdr3_aa: CASRLTSGVHGELFF
cdr3_nt: TGTGCCAGCAGGTTGACCAGCGGGGTTCACGGGGAGCTGTTTTTT

j_call: TRBJ1-6
clone_size: many
v_call: TRBV4-1
d_call: -
cdr3_aa: CASSQEGSGRSPLHF
cdr3_nt: TGCGCCAGCAGCCAAGAAGGATCCGGTCGATCACCCCTCCACTTT

j_call: TRBJ2-3
clone_size: -
v_call: TRBV2
d_call: TRBD1
cdr3_aa: CASSFSGQGAGDTQYF
cdr3_nt: TGTGCCAGCAGTTTTTCGGGACAGGGGGCTGGAGATACGCAGTATTTT

j_call: TRBJ2-3
clone_size: -
v_call: TRBV28
d_call: -
cdr3_aa: CASNLDVTSTDTQYF
cdr3_nt: TGTGCCAGCAACCTGGACGTAACTAGCACAGATACGCAGTATTTT

j_call: TRBJ2-1
clone_size: -
v_call: TRBV7-2
d_call: -
cdr3_aa: CASSLVGGALGEQFF
cdr3_nt: TGTGCCAGCAGCCTCGTGGGGGGGGCATTGGGTGAGCAGTTCTTC

j_call: TRBJ2-5
clone_size: few
v_call: TRBV6-5
d_call: -
cdr3_aa: CASSYSWGLETQYF
cdr3_nt: TGTGCCAGCAGTTACTCGTGGGGATTGGAGACCCAGTACTTC

j_call: TRBJ2-1
clone_size: -
v_call: TRBV20-1
d_call: -
cdr3_aa: CSAGLISSNEQFF
cdr3_nt: TGCAGTGCGGGACTGATCAGCAGCAATGAGCAGTTCTTC

j_call: TRBJ2-1
clone_size: -
v_call: TRBV20-1
d_call: TRBD2
cdr3_aa: CSASGGVEQFF
cdr3_nt: TGCAGTGCTAGCGGGGGGGTCGAGCAGTTCTTC